The clone carrying this T cell receptor (beta chain) occurred many times. The library was designed around alpha chains, so this beta chain is a stray read whose abundance carries little weight. Unique molecular identifiers tagged every individual TCR cDNA molecule. TCRdb reprocessed the 5' RACE reads via MiXCR and lists one record per CDR3 protein. The data show about 12,000 distinct CDR3 sequences, roughly 6.2% seen once. The data were obtained in a study of spatial heterogeneity in lung cancer. Study at large: The study consistently detected more beta-chain than alpha-chain sequences.

Time point meaning: sample taken at primary tumor resection. No cells were sorted before sequencing. The whole RNA sequenced was extracted from tumor, nontumor lung or frozen PBMC. This CDR3 comprises 16 residues. Trimming removed 4 bases from V and 1 base from J; junction bases left unmatched: 4. Germline V gives CDR1 LGHDT, CDR2 YNNKEL (reference sequence). The chain joins TRBV3-1 to TRBJ2-7; 13 bases are a match to TRBD2. The origin of this receptor is a male donor with early-stage non-small cell lung cancer. The starting material was normal lung tissue next to the tumor, obtained at surgery. The CDR3 DNA reads as TGTGCCAGCAGCCCCCCGGGACTAGCGGGATCCTACGAGCAGTACTTC. Amino acid sequence: CASSPPGLAGSYEQYF.